This T cell receptor (beta chain) was retrieved from a study of T cells in Graves' hyperthyroidism and ophthalmopathy. Trimming cost V 0 bases and J 9 bases, with 19 bases left between them. CDR1 is SGDLS, CDR2 YYNGEE, per germline. The CDR3 has 16 residues. This clonotype was detected ten times or more. It was RNA transcripts that yielded the amplified TCR beta CDR3 regions. RT-PCR in the first round (using the HTBI primer set) targeted the TCR CDR3. TCRdb redid the calling of the multiplex PCR reads with MiXCR, one entry per CDR3 protein. Of 620,000 or so distinct CDR3 sequences in the sample, 13% to 15% were seen once.

The V and J genes are TRBV9 and TRBJ2-1, with D possibly TRBD2 on 5 matching bases. This TCR derives from a woman between 45 and 65 years old with Graves' ophthalmopathy. The sample was blood. CDR3 bases: TGTGCCAGCAGCGTAGGGGTCCATACGAGGGATAGTGAGCAGTTCTTC. Protein: CASSVGVHTRDSEQFF.